The T cell receptor (beta chain) described here comes from a study of T-cell reconstitution after alpha-beta-depleted transplantation in children. Study conclusions and caveats: Diversity and T-cell counts at one year after transplant derived mostly from new T cells. Alpha-beta T cells present about two months after transplant were reported to originate from several hundred expanded graft clones. Recipient T cells and thymic progenitors that survived were the source of the high TCRbeta diversity seen at day 60 in some patients.

The CDR3 is made up of 15 amino acids. V was trimmed by 7 bases and J by 0 bases, leaving 12 bases between them. There are a few counts of this clonotype. Its antigen is not known. Preparing the TCRbeta library involved the use of unique molecular identifiers. TCRdb re-called the PCR reads with MiXCR, one entry per CDR3 protein. This sample yields a few hundred thousand distinct CDR3 sequences, of which 27% are seen a single time; approximately 33% belongs to the top ten. Sequenced material: PBMCs, taken before TCRalphabeta/CD19-depleted stem cell transplant. The receptor was isolated from a boy younger than two with Wiskott-Aldrich syndrome, due to receive a stem cell transplant. V and J are TRBV12-3 or TRBV12-4 and TRBJ2-2; D call uncertain. As DNA, the CDR3 is TGTGCCAGCATCTCAGACCCGTCGAACACCGGGGAGCTGTTTTTT. Protein: CASISDPSNTGELFF.